This entry lists 6 T cell receptor beta chains sequenced from one sample in a study of graft-versus-host responses after intestinal transplantation. Libraries were prepared by immunoSEQ multiplex PCR; TCRdb keeps only in-frame clonotypes and omits some of them. Of about 71,000 clones listed, 90% are singletons. Their specific antigens are unknown. Specimen: unstimulated CD8+ T cells sorted from spleen or lymph node cells, collected before intestinal transplant. Receptors originate from a human donor who received an intestinal transplant.

This clone was seen once. The chain carries TRBV27 and TRBJ2-2; 7 bases map to TRBD2. The CDR3 is made up of 14 amino acids. The junction had 1 base not matched to a gene; V was cut back by 6 bases and J by 0 bases. The germline CDR1 and CDR2 sequences are MNHEY and SMNVEV (reference sequence). The CDR3 nucleotides read TGTGCCAGCAGCGGGGGGACGAACACCGGGGAGCTGTTTTTT. Protein product: CASSGGTNTGELFF.

The genes are TRBV5-6 and TRBJ1-1; TRBD1 might be the D (5 bases). Germline-derived CDR1 and CDR2 are SGHDT and YYEEEE. Trimming took off 4 bases at V and 3 bases at J, with 10 bases between the two ends. CDR3 length: 13 amino acids. The CDR3 loop is CASSQGADTEAFF. The CDR3 nucleotides are TGTGCCAGCAGCCAAGGGGCGGACACTGAAGCTTTCTTT.

The chain uses TRBV7-8 and TRBJ2-3, with 8 bases that match TRBD2. V gave up 2 bases and J gave up 6 bases; unmatched junction bases: 7. The germline gives CDR1 SGHVS, CDR2 FQNEAQ. CDR3 length: 15 amino acids. CDR3 in amino acids: CASSLPRGGPDTQYF. As DNA, the CDR3 is TGTGCCAGCAGCTTACCCCGGGGGGGCCCCGATACGCAGTATTTT.

The J gene is TRBJ2-5, the V gene TRBV29-1, with 7 bases that match TRBD1. With V trimmed by 6 bases and J by 4 bases, 5 bases remained unmatched. The germline gives CDR1 SQVTM, CDR2 ANQGSEA. CDR3 size: 12 residues. The CDR3 here is CSVKGGRETQYF. In DNA, the CDR3 is TGCAGCGTCAAAGGGGGCCGAGAGACCCAGTACTTC.

This clone was recorded once. This chain joins TRBV7-9 and TRBJ1-1, with 7 nucleotides matching TRBD1. From germline, CDR1 is SEHNR and CDR2 FQNEAQ (reference sequence). CDR3 length: 15 residues. V shed 5 bases and J 3 bases; nucleotides not matched to a gene: 9. The DNA for the CDR3 is TGTGCCAGCAGCGCCACAGGGGCCCCCTACACTGAAGCTTTCTTT. Amino acid sequence: CASSATGAPYTEAFF.

With regard to this clone: Other DNA sequences in this specimen translate into the identical CDR3. This sequence joins TRBV7-3 and TRBJ2-5; unclear D gene. The CDR3 covers 13 residues. The germline V and J ends were trimmed by 2 bases and 5 bases, with 9 bases remaining between them. The germline CDR1 and CDR2 sequences are SGHTA and FQGTGA. In nucleotides, the CDR3 is TGTGCCAGCAGCTTAGCAGGTGGGGAGACCCAGTACTTC. Its protein is CASSLAGGETQYF.